These 26 T cell receptor beta chains were sequenced from one sample in a study of control samples from healthy donors and cancer patients. TCRdb's copy holds only in-frame clones and misses some; the assay was immunoSEQ multiplex PCR. The table lists roughly 34,000 clones, around 87% of them singletons. Sequenced material: PBMCs. These receptors originate from a woman between 40 and 50 years old with lung cancer.

The J gene is TRBJ2-3, the V gene TRBV28, with D possibly TRBD1 on 5 matching bases. Germline V gene sequence: CDR1 MDHEN, CDR2 SYDVKM. Between the trimmed V and J ends, which lost 7 bases and 0 bases, there was a span of 14 bases. The CDR3 covers 15 residues. CDR3 nucleotide sequence: TGTGCCAGCACCGTGGAACAGGAGAGCACAGATACGCAGTATTTT. Protein sequence: CASTVEQESTDTQYF.

V usage is TRBV10-3 and J usage is TRBJ1-1; perhaps TRBD1 as D (6 bases). The CDR3 is made up of 14 amino acids. Germline assignment: CDR1 ENHRY and CDR2 SYGVKD. V was clipped by 8 bases and J by 2 bases, with 15 bases between them. CDR3 nucleotide sequence: TGTGCCATCTCCCCCGGGACATACAACACTGAAGCTTTCTTT. This gives the protein CAISPGTYNTEAFF.

The chain employs TRBV11-3 and TRBJ2-1; 11 bases align to TRBD2. CDR1 and CDR2 (germline): SGHNT, YENEEA. J was trimmed by 9 bases and V by 5 bases; bases with no gene match: 12. CDR3 length equals 16 residues. CDR3 DNA sequence: TGTGCCAGCAGCCCAGGTAGTAGCGGGGGGGCCGGTGAGCAGTTCTTC. Residues: CASSPGSSGGAGEQFF.

As DNA, the CDR3 is TGTGCCAGCAGACAGGGGTCTGGAAACACCATATATTTT. This translates into CASRQGSGNTIYF. This chain joins TRBV6-6 and TRBJ1-3, with 7 bases matching TRBD1. CDR1 and CDR2 (germline): MNHNY, SVGAGI (reference sequence). V was pared by 6 bases and J by 1 base, with 0 bases of the junction left unmatched. This CDR3 region has 13 residues.

The gene calls are TRBV15 and TRBJ1-2, with D uncertain. The CDR3 has 15 residues. Germline CDR1 is LNHNV and CDR2 is YYDKDF (reference sequence). Trimming stripped 3 bases from V and 7 bases from J, with 18 bases between. The CDR3 region is CATSRGAAGISGYTF. DNA of the CDR3: TGTGCCACCAGCAGGGGAGCAGCGGGTATCTCTGGCTACACCTTC.

V and J are TRBV15 and TRBJ1-1; D unresolved. CDR1 and CDR2 from the germline V gene are LNHNV and YYDKDF (reference sequence). CDR3 length: 13 amino acids. Between the trimmed V and J ends, which lost 1 base and 5 bases, there was a span of 8 bases. The CDR3: CATSRGVLTEAFF. The CDR3 DNA sequence: TGTGCCACCAGCAGAGGGGTACTGACTGAAGCTTTCTTT.

V usage is TRBV19 and J usage is TRBJ1-5; D gene unclear. The CDR3 spans 14 residues. V was shortened by 5 bases and J by 5 bases, with 13 bases between the two germline ends. Germline V gives CDR1 LNHDA, CDR2 SQIVND (reference sequence). The CDR3 DNA reads TGTGCCAGTAGTCTTGATCCAGGCCATCAGCCCCAGCATTTT. Translated, it gives CASSLDPGHQPQHF.

The chain links TRBV12-5 to TRBJ2-3; 12 bases are shared with TRBD2. This CDR3 is 18 amino acids long. Germline CDR1 and CDR2: LGHNT and FRNRAP. J gave up 1 base and V 0 bases, and 5 bases lay outside the gene matches. The chain's CDR3 is CASGLVRLAGGRTDTQYF. As DNA, the CDR3 is TGTGCTAGTGGTTTGGTACGGCTAGCGGGGGGGCGCACAGATACGCAGTATTTT.

This chain joins TRBV6-1 and TRBJ1-2, with TRBD1 matching over 11 bases. Trimming at V came to 4 bases and at J to 6 bases, leaving 13 bases not matched to a gene. Germline V gives CDR1 MNHNS, CDR2 SASEGT. This CDR3 contains 17 residues. The CDR3 DNA sequence: TGTGCCAGCAGTGCCCCGACGTGGGACAGGGGGTTCAATGGCTACACCTTC. Translation: CASSAPTWDRGFNGYTF.

The V and J genes are TRBV7-9 and TRBJ1-1; no definite D call. CDR3 size: 14 residues. Germline V gene sequence: CDR1 SEHNR, CDR2 FQNEAQ (reference sequence). V was trimmed by 5 bases and J by 4 bases, leaving 14 bases between them. In DNA, the CDR3 is TGTGCCAGCAGCGAAGGACCAGTTCCCACTGAAGCTTTCTTT. Translation: CASSEGPVPTEAFF.

This clone appeared a single time. The genes are TRBV5-1 and TRBJ2-7; the D is unclear. CDR1 is SGHRS and CDR2 is YFSETQ in the germline V gene. The V and J ends lost 1 base and 7 bases respectively, with 15 bases between them. This CDR3 contains 14 residues. CDR3 sequence reads: CASSLIAASGEQYF. The CDR3 DNA reads as TGCGCCAGCAGCTTGATTGCCGCTAGTGGGGAGCAGTACTTC. The full variable domain, rest sourced from reference TRBV5-1 and TRBJ2-7, is KAGVTQTPRYLIKTRGQQVTLSCSPISGHRSVSWYQQTPGQGLQFLFEYFSETQRNKGNFPGRFSGRQFSNSRSEMNVSTLELGDSALYLCASSLIAASGEQYFGPGTRLTVT.

This sequence joins TRBV12-3 or TRBV12-4 and TRBJ1-5; tentative D call: TRBD1 (5 bases). Trimming cost V 0 bases and J 7 bases, with 7 bases left between them. The CDR3 is 13 residues long. In DNA form, the CDR3 reads TGTGCCAGCAGTTTAGCCGGGGGGCAGCCCCAGCATTTT. As protein: CASSLAGGQPQHF.

The rearrangement joins TRBV27 to TRBJ2-3, with D possibly matching TRBD1 (5 bases). The V gene's germline CDR1 is MNHEY and CDR2 SMNVEV (reference sequence). This CDR3 has 13 residues. V lost 11 bases and J 6 bases, leaving 18 bases between the germline ends. CDR3 DNA sequence: TGTGCCGTACACGGACACCTAGGGGATACGCAGTATTTT. The encoded protein is CAVHGHLGDTQYF.

The V and J genes are TRBV6-5 and TRBJ1-5, with D hard to call. The CDR3 has 15 residues. In germline, CDR1 is MNHEY, CDR2 SVGAGI. V dropped 7 bases and J dropped 1 base, with 14 bases sitting between them. CDR3 DNA sequence: TGTGCCAGCAACCCTCGGTCGCCGAGCAATCAGCCCCAGCATTTT. Its translation is CASNPRSPSNQPQHF.

The genes are TRBV9 and TRBJ2-7; 7 nucleotides agree with TRBD1. The V gene's germline CDR1 is SGDLS and CDR2 YYNGEE. Trimming cost V 0 bases and J 0 bases; bases outside gene matches: 3. The CDR3 loop spans 15 amino acids. The CDR3 loop reads CASSVGGQYSYEQYF. CDR3 DNA sequence: TGTGCCAGCAGCGTAGGGGGACAGTACTCCTACGAGCAGTACTTC. Complete variable domain (other parts from reference TRBV9 and TRBJ2-7): DSGVTQTPKHLITATGQRVTLRCSPRSGDLSVYWYQQSLDQGLQFLIQYYNGEERAKGNILERFSAQQFPDLHSELNLSSLELGDSALYFCASSVGGQYSYEQYFGPGTRLTVT.

V gene TRBV28 combines with J gene TRBJ1-5, with 8 bases identical to TRBD1. CDR1 MDHEN and CDR2 SYDVKM come from the germline V gene. The CDR3 consists of 16 residues. With V trimmed by 5 bases and J by 9 bases, 15 bases remained unmatched. The chain's CDR3 is CASSRTGSSVLGPQHF. In DNA form, the CDR3 reads TGTGCCAGCAGTCGGACAGGGTCGTCCGTTCTTGGGCCCCAGCATTTT.

On this clone itself: The same CDR3 can be traced to other DNA sequences in this sample. V usage is TRBV28 and J usage is TRBJ1-5; D call uncertain. The CDR3 contains 11 residues. Between the trimmed V and J ends, which lost 2 bases and 6 bases, there was a span of 2 bases. Germline V CDR1 and CDR2: MDHEN, SYDVKM. CDR3 bases: TGTGCCAGCAGTTTAGGTCAGCCCCAGCATTTT. This translates into CASSLGQPQHF.

The chain's CDR3 is CSVELTLNTEAFF. CDR3 sequence (DNA): TGCAGCGTTGAACTCACACTGAACACTGAAGCTTTCTTT. The rearrangement uses TRBV29-1 and TRBJ1-1; D ambiguous. V was shortened by 2 bases and J by 0 bases, with 7 bases between the two germline ends. The length of the CDR3 is 13 residues. The germline CDR1 and CDR2 sequences are SQVTM and ANQGSEA. The full variable domain, completed using reference TRBV29-1 and TRBJ1-1, is SAVISQKPSRDICQRGTSLTIQCQVDSQVTMMFWYRQQPGQSLTLIATANQGSEATYESGFVIDKFPISRPNLTFSTLTVSNMSPEDSSIYLCSVELTLNTEAFFGQGTRLTVV.

The chain uses TRBV7-2 and TRBJ2-3; tentatively, D is TRBD1 or TRBD2 (6 bases each). V lost 1 base, J lost 6 bases, and 17 bases lay in between. There are 16 residues in the CDR3. Germline V gene data show CDR1 as SGHTA and CDR2 as FQGNSA. The CDR3 sequence: CASSLEARGAGDTQYF. CDR3 bases: TGTGCCAGCAGCTTAGAGGCTAGGGGGGCCGGGGATACGCAGTATTTT.

V and J are TRBV11-2 and TRBJ2-3; the D is unclear. The CDR3 is 13 residues long. The V end lost 3 bases, the J end lost 1 base, and 5 bases lay between the germline ends. Germline V CDR1 and CDR2: SGHAT, FQNNGV. CDR3 coding DNA: TGTGCCAGCAGCTTTACCGGCACAGATACGCAGTATTTT. As protein: CASSFTGTDTQYF. Full variable domain (outside the CDR3, taken from reference TRBV11-2 and TRBJ2-3): EAGVAQSPRYKIIEKRQSVAFWCNPISGHATLYWYQQILGQGPKLLIQFQNNGVVDDSQLPKDRFSAERLKGVDSTLKIQPAKLEDSAVYLCASSFTGTDTQYFGPGTRLTVL.

This chain joins TRBV27 and TRBJ2-7; D is ambiguous. The germline CDR1 and CDR2 sequences are MNHEY and SMNVEV (reference sequence). This CDR3 region has 13 residues. The ends were cut back, 9 bases at V and 5 bases at J, with 17 bases in the middle. CDR3 protein: CASSLGYPNEQYF. In nucleotides, the CDR3 is TGTGCCAGTTCACTCGGATATCCTAACGAGCAGTACTTC.

The V gene is TRBV27, the J gene TRBJ2-5; no firm D call. The V end was cut by 3 bases, the J end by 4 bases, with 12 bases between. The CDR3 is 14 amino acids. Germline CDR1 MNHEY, CDR2 SMNVEV (reference sequence). For the CDR3, the DNA is TGTGCCAGCAGTTTCCGTCCTTCGGGAGAGACCCAGTACTTC. Residues: CASSFRPSGETQYF.

The chain links TRBV27 to TRBJ2-3; the D gene is possibly TRBD2 (6 bases). Trimming pared 2 bases from V and 0 bases from J, leaving 24 bases between. Germline-derived CDR1 and CDR2 are MNHEY and SMNVEV (reference sequence). The CDR3 is 20 residues long. This CDR3 is CASSLKGILAGQASTDTQYF. CDR3 DNA: TGTGCCAGCAGTTTAAAGGGGATTCTGGCGGGGCAGGCTAGCACAGATACGCAGTATTTT.

The chain uses TRBV10-3 and TRBJ2-1; D is perhaps TRBD2 (5 bases). This CDR3 contains 16 residues. Trimming took off 7 bases at V and 7 bases at J, with 23 bases between the two ends. Per the germline V gene, CDR1 is ENHRY and CDR2 is SYGVKD. The CDR3 nucleotides are TGTGCCATCAACCAGGAGCGGTACCGGGGATGGAATGAGCAGTTCTTC. Translated, it gives CAINQERYRGWNEQFF.

The gene calls are TRBV3-1 (or the pseudogene TRBV3-2) and TRBJ2-3; 12 positions agree with TRBD2. Trimming removed 6 bases from V and 6 bases from J; junction bases left unmatched: 7. The CDR3 is 15 residues long. Looked up from germline, CDR1 is LGHDT and CDR2 is YNNKEL (reference sequence). Here the CDR3 reads CASSWTSGVLDTQYF. DNA of the CDR3: TGTGCCAGCAGTTGGACTAGCGGGGTCCTGGATACGCAGTATTTT.

This clone was seen just once. The CDR3: CASSTHRGGANVLTF. The CDR3 DNA follows: TGTGCCAGTAGTACACACAGGGGTGGGGCCAACGTCCTGACTTTC. This sequence joins TRBV19 and TRBJ2-6; 7 nucleotides agree with TRBD1. Trimming removed 4 bases from V and 3 bases from J; junction bases left unmatched: 3. Germline lookup yields CDR1 LNHDA and CDR2 SQIVND (reference sequence). CDR3 length: 15 residues.